This section outlines one T cell receptor (beta chain) sequence together with its context. Antigen: not known. Germline V gives CDR1 SEHNR, CDR2 FQNEAQ (reference sequence). Trimming pared 2 bases from V and 6 bases from J, leaving 13 bases between. The length of the CDR3 is 15 residues. The data were obtained in a study of T cell repertoires in cytomegalovirus infection. In the study overall: Shared public TCR beta signatures pointed to both CMV infection and a matching HLA type. Study findings and constraints: Clonotype analysis showed dominance of the ex vivo response by HLA-C-restricted CMV-specific TCR beta clonotypes. There were carriers of CMV plus the relevant HLA, and cumulative public TCR beta family frequency identified them.

TCRdb processed the reads anew with MiXCR; each CDR3 protein has one entry. The sample records some 170,000 distinct CDR3 sequences, approximately 17% being singletons. The V gene is TRBV7-9, the J gene TRBJ1-4, with a possible D match to TRBD1 (6 bases). The source is a human donor in good health (CMV status not recorded). Some clones in this sample may be carry-over from other donors' samples. The sequenced sample consisted of CD8+ T cells from PBMCs. The CDR3 reads CASSLTRDIDEKLFF. The CDR3 DNA reads TGTGCCAGCAGCTTAACCCGGGACATCGATGAAAAACTGTTTTTT. The full variable domain, completed using reference TRBV7-9 and TRBJ1-4, is DTGVSQNPRHKITKRGQNVTFRCDPISEHNRLYWYRQTLGQGPEFLTYFQNEAQLEKSRLLSDRFSAERPKGSFSTLEIQRTEQGDSAMYLCASSLTRDIDEKLFFGSGTQLSVL.